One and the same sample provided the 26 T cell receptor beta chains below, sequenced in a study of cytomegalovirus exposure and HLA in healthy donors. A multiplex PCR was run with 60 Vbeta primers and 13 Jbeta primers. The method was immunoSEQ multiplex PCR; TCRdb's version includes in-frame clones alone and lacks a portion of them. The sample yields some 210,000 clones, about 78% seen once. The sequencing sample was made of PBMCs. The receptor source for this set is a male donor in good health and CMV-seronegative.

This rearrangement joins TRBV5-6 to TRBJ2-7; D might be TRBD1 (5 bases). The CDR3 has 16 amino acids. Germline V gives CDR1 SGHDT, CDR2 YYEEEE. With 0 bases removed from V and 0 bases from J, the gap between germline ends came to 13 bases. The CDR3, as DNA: TGTGCCAGCAGCTTGGGGGGCCACTGGGGCTCCTACGAGCAGTACTTC. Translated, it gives CASSLGGHWGSYEQYF.

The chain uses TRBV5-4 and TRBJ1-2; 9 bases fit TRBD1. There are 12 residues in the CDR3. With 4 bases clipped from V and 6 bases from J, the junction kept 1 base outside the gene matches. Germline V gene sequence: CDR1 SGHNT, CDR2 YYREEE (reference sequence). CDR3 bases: TGTGCCAGCAGCGGGACAGGGAATGGCTACACCTTC. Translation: CASSGTGNGYTF.

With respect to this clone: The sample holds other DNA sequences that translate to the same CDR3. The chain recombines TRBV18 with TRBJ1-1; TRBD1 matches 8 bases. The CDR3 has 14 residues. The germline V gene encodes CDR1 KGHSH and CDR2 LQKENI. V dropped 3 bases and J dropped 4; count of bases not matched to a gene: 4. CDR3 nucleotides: TGTGCCAGCTCACCGCTTGACAGGGGCACTGAAGCTTTCTTT. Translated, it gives CASSPLDRGTEAFF.

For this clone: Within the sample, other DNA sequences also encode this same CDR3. CDR3 amino acids: CASSPFPKAGQYF. CDR3 nucleotides: TGTGCCAGCAGTCCATTCCCGAAGGCGGGGCAGTACTTC. The V gene is TRBV27, the J gene TRBJ2-7; tentatively, D is TRBD2 (5 bases). V shed 5 bases and J shed 9 bases, with 17 bases lying between them. The CDR3 totals 13 residues. Germline assignment: CDR1 MNHEY and CDR2 SMNVEV (reference sequence).

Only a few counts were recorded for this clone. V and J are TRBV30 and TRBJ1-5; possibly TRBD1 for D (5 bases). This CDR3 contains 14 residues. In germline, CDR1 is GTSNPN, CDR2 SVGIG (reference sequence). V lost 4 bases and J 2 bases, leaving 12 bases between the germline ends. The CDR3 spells CAWNALGRNQPQHF. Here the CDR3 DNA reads TGTGCCTGGAATGCTTTGGGGCGCAATCAGCCCCAGCATTTT.

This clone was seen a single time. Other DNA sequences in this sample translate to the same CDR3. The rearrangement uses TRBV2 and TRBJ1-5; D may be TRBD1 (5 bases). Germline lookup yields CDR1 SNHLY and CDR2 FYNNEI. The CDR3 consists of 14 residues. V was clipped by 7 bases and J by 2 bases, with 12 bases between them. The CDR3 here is CASTRQGGNQPQHF. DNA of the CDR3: TGTGCCAGCACGAGACAAGGGGGCAATCAGCCCCAGCATTTT.

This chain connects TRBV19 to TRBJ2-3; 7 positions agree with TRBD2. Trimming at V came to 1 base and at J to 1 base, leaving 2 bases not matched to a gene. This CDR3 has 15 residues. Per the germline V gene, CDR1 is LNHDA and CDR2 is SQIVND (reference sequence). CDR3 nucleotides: TGTGCCAGTAGTATAGGCGCGGGAGGCACAGATACGCAGTATTTT. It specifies CASSIGAGGTDTQYF.

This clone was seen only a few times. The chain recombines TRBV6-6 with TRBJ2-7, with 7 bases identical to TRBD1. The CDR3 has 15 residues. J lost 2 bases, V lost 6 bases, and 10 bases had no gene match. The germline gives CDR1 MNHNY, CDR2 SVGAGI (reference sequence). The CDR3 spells CASRPKGASTYEQYF. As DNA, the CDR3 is TGTGCCAGCAGACCGAAGGGGGCGTCGACCTACGAGCAGTACTTC.

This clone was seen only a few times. As DNA, the CDR3 is TGTGCCAGCAGTCCACAGGGGACCGTCACCGGGGAGCTGTTTTTT. Translated: CASSPQGTVTGELFF. V gene TRBV6-5 combines with J gene TRBJ2-2, with 7 bases fitting TRBD1. There are 15 residues in the CDR3. V lost 5 bases, J lost 4 bases, and 7 bases stayed unmatched. Germline V gene lookup returns CDR1 MNHEY and CDR2 SVGAGI.

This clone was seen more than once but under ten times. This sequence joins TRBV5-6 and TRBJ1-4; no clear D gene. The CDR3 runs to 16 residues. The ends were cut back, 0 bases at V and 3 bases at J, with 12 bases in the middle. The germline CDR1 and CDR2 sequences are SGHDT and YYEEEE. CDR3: CASSLGAGRSNEKLFF. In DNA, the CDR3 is TGTGCCAGCAGCTTGGGGGCAGGCAGATCTAATGAAAAACTGTTTTTT.

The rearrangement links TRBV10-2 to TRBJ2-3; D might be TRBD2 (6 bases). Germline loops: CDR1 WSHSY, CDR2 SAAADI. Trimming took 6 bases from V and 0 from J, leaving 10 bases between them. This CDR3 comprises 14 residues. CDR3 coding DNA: TGCGCCAGCAGAACCGGGACTAGCACAGATACGCAGTATTTT. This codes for CASRTGTSTDTQYF.

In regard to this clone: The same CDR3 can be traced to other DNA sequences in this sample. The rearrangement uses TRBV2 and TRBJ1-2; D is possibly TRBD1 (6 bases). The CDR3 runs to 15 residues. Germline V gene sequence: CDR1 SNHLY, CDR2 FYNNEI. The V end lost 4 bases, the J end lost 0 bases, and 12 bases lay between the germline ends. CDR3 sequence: CASSGTAQANYGYTF. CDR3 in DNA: TGTGCCAGCAGTGGGACAGCCCAAGCTAACTATGGCTACACCTTC.

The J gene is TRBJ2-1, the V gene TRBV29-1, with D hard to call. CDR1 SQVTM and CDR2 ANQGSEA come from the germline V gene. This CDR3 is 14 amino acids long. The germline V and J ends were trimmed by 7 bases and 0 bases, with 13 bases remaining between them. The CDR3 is CSGKPPSSYNEQFF. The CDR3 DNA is TGCAGCGGTAAACCGCCGAGCTCCTACAATGAGCAGTTCTTC.

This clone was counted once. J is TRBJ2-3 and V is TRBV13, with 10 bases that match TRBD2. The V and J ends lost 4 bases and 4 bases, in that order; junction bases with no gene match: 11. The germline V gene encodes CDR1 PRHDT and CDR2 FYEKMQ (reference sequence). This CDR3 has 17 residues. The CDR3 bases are TGTGCCAGCAGCTCGCCTACTAGCGGGAAAGGGTCAGATACGCAGTATTTT. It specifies CASSSPTSGKGSDTQYF.

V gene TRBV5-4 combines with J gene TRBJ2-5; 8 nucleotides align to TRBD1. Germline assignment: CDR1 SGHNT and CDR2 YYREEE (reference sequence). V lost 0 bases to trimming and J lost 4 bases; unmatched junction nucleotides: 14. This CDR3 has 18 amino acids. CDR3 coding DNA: TGTGCCAGCAGCTTGGAGGGCAGGGGGCTAGGCCGAGGAGAGACCCAGTACTTC. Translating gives CASSLEGRGLGRGETQYF.

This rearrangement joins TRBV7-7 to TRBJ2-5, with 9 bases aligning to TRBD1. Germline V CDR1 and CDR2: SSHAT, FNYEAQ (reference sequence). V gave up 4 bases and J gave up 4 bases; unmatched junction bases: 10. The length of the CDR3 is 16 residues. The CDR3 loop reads CASSWGQGRGPETQYF. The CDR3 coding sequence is TGTGCCAGCAGCTGGGGACAGGGAAGGGGGCCAGAGACCCAGTACTTC.

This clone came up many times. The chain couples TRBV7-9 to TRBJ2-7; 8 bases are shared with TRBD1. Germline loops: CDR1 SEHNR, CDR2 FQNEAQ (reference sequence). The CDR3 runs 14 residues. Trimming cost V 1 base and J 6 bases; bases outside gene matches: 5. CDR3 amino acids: CASSLEGQGSEQYF. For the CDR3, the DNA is TGTGCCAGCAGCTTAGAAGGACAGGGTTCCGAGCAGTACTTC.

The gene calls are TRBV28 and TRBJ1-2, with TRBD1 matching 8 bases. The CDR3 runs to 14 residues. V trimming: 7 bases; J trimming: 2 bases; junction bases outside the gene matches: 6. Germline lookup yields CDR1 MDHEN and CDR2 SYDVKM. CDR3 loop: CASIGQGANYGYTF. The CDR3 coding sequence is TGTGCCAGCATAGGACAGGGAGCAAACTATGGCTACACCTTC.

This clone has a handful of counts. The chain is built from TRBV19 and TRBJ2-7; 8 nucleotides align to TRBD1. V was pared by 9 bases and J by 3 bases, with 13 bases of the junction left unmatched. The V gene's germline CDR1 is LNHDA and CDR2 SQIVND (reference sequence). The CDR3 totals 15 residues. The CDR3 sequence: CASSFGTGGIYEQYF. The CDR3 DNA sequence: TGTGCCAGCTCATTTGGAACAGGGGGGATCTACGAGCAGTACTTC.

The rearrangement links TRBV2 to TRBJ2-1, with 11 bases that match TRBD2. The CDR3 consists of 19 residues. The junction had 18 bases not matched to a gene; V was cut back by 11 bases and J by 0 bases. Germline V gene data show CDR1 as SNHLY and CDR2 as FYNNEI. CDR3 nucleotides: TGTGCCGCCACGGAATCCGGGACTAGCGGTTCGAGCTCCTACAATGAGCAGTTCTTC. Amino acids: CAATESGTSGSSSYNEQFF.

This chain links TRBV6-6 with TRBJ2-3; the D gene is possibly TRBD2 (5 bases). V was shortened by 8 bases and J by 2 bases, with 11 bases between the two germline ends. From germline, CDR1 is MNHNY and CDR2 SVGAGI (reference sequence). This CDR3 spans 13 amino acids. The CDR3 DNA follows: TGTGCCAGCGAGGGTGGGCCCACAGATACGCAGTATTTT. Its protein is CASEGGPTDTQYF.

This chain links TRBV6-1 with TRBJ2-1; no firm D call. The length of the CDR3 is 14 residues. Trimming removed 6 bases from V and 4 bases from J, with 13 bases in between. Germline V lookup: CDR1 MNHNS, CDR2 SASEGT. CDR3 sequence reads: CASSYRSGYNEQFF. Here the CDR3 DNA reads TGTGCCAGCAGCTATAGGAGTGGTTACAATGAGCAGTTCTTC.

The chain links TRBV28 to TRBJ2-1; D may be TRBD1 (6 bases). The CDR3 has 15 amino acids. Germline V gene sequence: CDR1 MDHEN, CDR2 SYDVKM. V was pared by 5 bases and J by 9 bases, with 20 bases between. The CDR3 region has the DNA TGTGCCAGCAGTGCCACAGGGCCCCCCACAAGTGAGCAGTTCTTC. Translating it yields CASSATGPPTSEQFF.

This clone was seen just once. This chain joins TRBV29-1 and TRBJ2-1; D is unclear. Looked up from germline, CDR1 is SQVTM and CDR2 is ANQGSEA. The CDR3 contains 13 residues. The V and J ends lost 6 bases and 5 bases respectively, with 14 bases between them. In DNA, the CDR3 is TGCAGCGTCCCGGCGGATTATAACAATGAGCAGTTCTTC. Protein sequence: CSVPADYNNEQFF.

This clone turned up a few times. In DNA, the CDR3 is TGTGCCAGCAGTTACAGGACTAGCGGTAACAATGAGCAGTTCTTC. Amino acids: CASSYRTSGNNEQFF. This chain joins TRBV6-5 and TRBJ2-1; 10 bases line up with TRBD2. The V and J ends lost 2 bases and 5 bases, in that order; junction bases with no gene match: 3. Germline V gives CDR1 MNHEY, CDR2 SVGAGI. The CDR3 sequence is 15 residues long.

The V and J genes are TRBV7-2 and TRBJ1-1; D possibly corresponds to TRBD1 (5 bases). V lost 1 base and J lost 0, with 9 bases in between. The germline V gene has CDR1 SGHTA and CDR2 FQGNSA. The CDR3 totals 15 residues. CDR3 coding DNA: TGTGCCAGCAGCTTAGGGGCGACAGTGAACACTGAAGCTTTCTTT. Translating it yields CASSLGATVNTEAFF.